This paragraph covers one T cell receptor beta chain sequence. Its matching antigen is unknown. The sample is drawn from a study of cytomegalovirus exposure and HLA in healthy donors. General study points: Rarity marked most TCR sequences, yet some public TCRs occurred in many donors. For cytomegalovirus status, the classifier reportedly gave diagnoses with high specificity and sensitivity. The authors confirmed in vitro that a few CMV-associated chains were specific for CMV antigens. Listed as cytomegalovirus-associated were over 150 TCR beta chains.

Per germline, CDR1 GTSNPN and CDR2 SVGIG (reference sequence). The germline V and J ends were trimmed by 3 bases and 3 bases, with 14 bases remaining between them. This CDR3 region has 14 residues. Sequenced by immunoSEQ multiplex PCR; TCRdb stores in-frame clones only, minus some. Found here are 150,000 or so clones, 75% to 90% of them singletons; the top ten hold about 22%. The rearrangement links TRBV30 to TRBJ2-5; weak D call: TRBD2 (5 bases). Sequencing used PBMCs. The receptor comes from a man between 18 and 29 years old in good health and CMV-seropositive. The CDR3 spells CAWRPDFPKETQYF. CDR3 coding DNA: TGTGCCTGGAGGCCGGACTTTCCTAAAGAGACCCAGTACTTC.